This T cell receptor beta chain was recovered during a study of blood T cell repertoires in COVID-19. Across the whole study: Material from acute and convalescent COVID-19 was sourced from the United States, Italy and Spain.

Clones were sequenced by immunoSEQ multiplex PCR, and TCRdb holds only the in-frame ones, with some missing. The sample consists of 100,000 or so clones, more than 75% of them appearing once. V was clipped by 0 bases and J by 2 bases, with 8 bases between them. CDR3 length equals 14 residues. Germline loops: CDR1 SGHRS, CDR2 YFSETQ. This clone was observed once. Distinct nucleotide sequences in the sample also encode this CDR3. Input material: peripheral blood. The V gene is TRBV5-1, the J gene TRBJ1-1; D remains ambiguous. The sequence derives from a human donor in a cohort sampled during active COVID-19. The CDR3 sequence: CASSLGAVNTEAFF. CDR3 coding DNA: TGCGCCAGCAGCTTGGGGGCAGTTAACACTGAAGCTTTCTTT.